This T cell receptor beta chain stems from a study of cytomegalovirus exposure and HLA in healthy donors. PCR amplification relied on 60 Vbeta primers (plus 13 Jbeta primers). TCRdb keeps only in-frame clones here, not all; method: immunoSEQ multiplex PCR. The sample consists of roughly 120,000 clones, 75% to 85% of them appearing once. Study-wide results and limits: Trimming of TCR beta V- and J-genes showed a link, identified in a later analysis, to a missense DCLRE1C variant. Most likely, a cluster of highly shared sequence variants arose as a sequencing artifact. The presence/absence work took it that sequencing depth was about the same across donors.

Note on this clone: Its antigen remains unidentified.

From germline, CDR1 is GTSNPN and CDR2 SVGIG (reference sequence). The CDR3 length is 12 residues. V lost 0 bases to trimming and J lost 10 bases, with 12 bases between them. Sequenced: PBMCs. This chain connects TRBV30 to TRBJ1-1, with D unresolved. This sequence originates from a male donor in good health and CMV-seronegative. This CDR3 is CAWSVLWGGAFF. CDR3 nucleotide sequence: TGTGCCTGGAGTGTACTATGGGGAGGAGCTTTCTTT.